These 31 T cell receptor beta chains were sequenced from one sample in a study of blood T cell repertoires in COVID-19 (dated by TCRdb to 2020 to 2022). The library was built by means of the immunoSEQ multiplex PCR assay. Drawn from immuneACCESS, this table holds only the in-frame rearrangements with V and J called that TCRdb kept. Clones are partly lost; checked studies trace under half to an unresolved V gene and leave the rest unexplained. The sample table shows about 42,000 clones, and almost 95% are seen once. The ten largest make up roughly 9.4% of the sample. The sample was peripheral blood. The receptors originated from a man aged 45-65 years with active COVID-19.

The V gene is TRBV9, the J gene TRBJ1-2; possible D gene TRBD1, 6 bases. The ends were cut back, 0 bases at V and 0 bases at J, with 12 bases in the middle. There are 16 residues in the CDR3. Per the germline V gene, CDR1 is SGDLS and CDR2 is YYNGEE. The CDR3 nucleotides read TGTGCCAGCAGCGTAGGTCGAGACAGGTCTAACTATGGCTACACCTTC. This gives the protein CASSVGRDRSNYGYTF.

The CDR3 loop reads CASSRSPQGIGNDQYF. The CDR3 DNA follows: TGTGCCAGCAGTAGGTCGCCACAGGGGATCGGTAATGACCAGTACTTC. The chain links TRBV27 to TRBJ2-5, with 7 bases that match TRBD1. The CDR3 has 16 residues. The V gene's germline CDR1 is MNHEY and CDR2 SMNVEV (reference sequence). V dropped 5 bases and J dropped 10; count of bases not matched to a gene: 19.

The chain has TRBV25-1 and TRBJ2-5; D call uncertain. Trimming shortened V by 6 bases and J by 4 bases, and 3 bases separated the two germline ends. The CDR3 is made up of 10 amino acids. Germline CDR1 MGHDK, CDR2 SYGVNS. CDR3 region: CASSGETQYF. For the CDR3, the DNA is TGTGCCAGCAGCGGAGAGACCCAGTACTTC.

This chain joins TRBV28 and TRBJ2-7; 12 positions match TRBD2. CDR1 is MDHEN, CDR2 SYDVKM, per germline. V was clipped by 5 bases and J by 5 bases; unmatched bases: 4. The CDR3 is 14 residues long. CDR3 amino acids: CASSRTSGTDEQYF. The CDR3 DNA reads TGTGCCAGCAGTAGGACTAGCGGGACCGACGAGCAGTACTTC.

The chain joins TRBV7-3 to TRBJ2-4; tentatively, D is TRBD2 (6 bases). This CDR3 region has 16 residues. Germline CDR1 and CDR2: SGHTA and FQGTGA. V was cut by 5 bases and J by 0 bases, with 14 bases left in between. CDR3 sequence reads: CASSPRSGLAKNIQYF. The DNA of the CDR3 is TGTGCCAGCAGCCCACGAAGCGGGCTAGCCAAAAACATTCAGTACTTC.

This clone was seen just once. The rearrangement uses TRBV6-5 and TRBJ2-7, with 9 bases matching TRBD1. Germline V gene lookup returns CDR1 MNHEY and CDR2 SVGAGI. The junction had 9 bases not matched to a gene; V was cut back by 6 bases and J by 9 bases. The CDR3 has 13 amino acids. CDR3 DNA: TGTGCCAGCAGAACAACAGGGGGCTTCGCGCAGTACTTC. Its protein product is CASRTTGGFAQYF.

The chain joins TRBV28 to TRBJ1-5; 9 nucleotides line up with TRBD1. Trimming cost V 5 bases and J 0 bases; bases outside gene matches: 2. This CDR3 contains 15 residues. CDR1 is MDHEN, CDR2 SYDVKM, per germline. CDR3 sequence: CASSRTGDSNQPQHF. CDR3 DNA: TGTGCCAGCAGTAGGACAGGGGATAGCAATCAGCCCCAGCATTTT. The whole variable domain, remainder taken from reference TRBV28 and TRBJ1-5, is DVKVTQSSRYLVKRTGEKVFLECVQDMDHENMFWYRQDPGLGLRLIYFSYDVKMKEKGDIPEGYSVSREKKERFSLILESASTNQTSMYLCASSRTGDSNQPQHFGDGTRLSIL.

This rearrangement joins TRBV11-2 to TRBJ2-3; 14 nucleotides line up with TRBD2. Germline CDR1 is SGHAT and CDR2 is FQNNGV. CDR3 size: 17 residues. J was trimmed by 1 base and V by 1 base; bases with no gene match: 1. CDR3 in DNA: TGTGCCAGCAGCTTAGCGGGACTAGCGGGGGGCACAGATACGCAGTATTTT. Protein: CASSLAGLAGGTDTQYF. The full variable domain, its missing parts supplied by reference TRBV11-2 and TRBJ2-3, is EAGVAQSPRYKIIEKRQSVAFWCNPISGHATLYWYQQILGQGPKLLIQFQNNGVVDDSQLPKDRFSAERLKGVDSTLKIQPAKLEDSAVYLCASSLAGLAGGTDTQYFGPGTRLTVL.

The chain is built from TRBV7-9 and TRBJ2-7; TRBD1 matches 7 bases. With V trimmed by 5 bases and J by 3 bases, 13 bases remained unmatched. The CDR3 sequence is 16 residues long. Germline CDR1 is SEHNR and CDR2 is FQNEAQ (reference sequence). Written as DNA, the CDR3 is TGTGCCAGCAGCCCCTCCCTACAGGGGACGAACTACGAGCAGTACTTC. This codes for CASSPSLQGTNYEQYF. The full variable domain, completed using reference TRBV7-9 and TRBJ2-7, is DTGVSQNPRHKITKRGQNVTFRCDPISEHNRLYWYRQTLGQGPEFLTYFQNEAQLEKSRLLSDRFSAERPKGSFSTLEIQRTEQGDSAMYLCASSPSLQGTNYEQYFGPGTRLTVT.

The chain carries TRBV30 and TRBJ1-5; D may be TRBD1 (6 bases). The CDR3 totals 15 residues. Trimming took 0 bases from V and 4 from J, leaving 13 bases between them. Germline V gene sequence: CDR1 GTSNPN, CDR2 SVGIG (reference sequence). The CDR3 loop reads CAWSVGSRGNQPQHF. In DNA, the CDR3 is TGTGCCTGGAGTGTTGGGAGTAGGGGGAATCAGCCCCAGCATTTT.

This chain connects TRBV4-1 to TRBJ1-4; D ambiguous. V dropped 1 base and J dropped 7 bases, with 4 bases sitting between them. The CDR3 loop spans 12 amino acids. Germline V gene sequence: CDR1 MGHRA, CDR2 YSYEKL. DNA for the CDR3: TGCGCCAGCAGCCAAGTCGGTGAAAAACTGTTTTTT. The encoded protein is CASSQVGEKLFF.

This clone was detected once. The gene calls are TRBV28 and TRBJ1-1; TRBD1 matches 8 bases. Germline V gene lookup returns CDR1 MDHEN and CDR2 SYDVKM. Germline trimming cut 8 bases from V and 0 bases from J; bases unmatched to any gene: 5. There are 14 residues in the CDR3. The CDR3 DNA follows: TGTGCCAGCGACAGGGGCCCAATGAACACTGAAGCTTTCTTT. The encoded protein is CASDRGPMNTEAFF.

V gene TRBV3-1 (or the pseudogene TRBV3-2) combines with J gene TRBJ1-5; no definite D call. CDR3 length: 12 residues. Trimming left V 1 base short and J 15 bases short, with 13 bases between. Germline-derived CDR1 and CDR2 are LGHDT and YNNKEL (reference sequence). The CDR3 DNA is TGTGCCAGCAGCCAAGGCGGGTATTCATTGCATTTT. It is translated as CASSQGGYSLHF.

This clone appeared a few times. The chain is built from TRBV5-8 and TRBJ2-5, with D tentatively TRBD1 (6 bases). The V and J ends lost 3 bases and 1 base respectively, with 10 bases between them. The CDR3 extends over 14 amino acids. Germline loops: CDR1 SGHTS, CDR2 YDEGEE. The CDR3 bases are TGTGCCAGCAGCTGGTGGGACACCCAAGAGACCCAGTACTTC. Translation: CASSWWDTQETQYF.

This sequence joins TRBV5-5 and TRBJ1-2, with TRBD1 matching 9 bases. Looked up from germline, CDR1 is SGHKS and CDR2 is YYEKEE (reference sequence). The V and J ends lost 4 bases and 5 bases, in that order; junction bases with no gene match: 6. There are 14 residues in the CDR3. CDR3 nucleotides: TGTGCCAGCAGCCCGGGGACAGGGCGGTATGGCTACACCTTC. This encodes CASSPGTGRYGYTF.

This rearrangement joins TRBV29-1 to TRBJ2-1; TRBD2 matches 8 bases. Looked up from germline, CDR1 is SQVTM and CDR2 is ANQGSEA. The CDR3 spans 13 residues. V was clipped by 4 bases and J by 15 bases; unmatched bases: 14. CDR3 bases: TGCAGCGTTGGCATTGCGGGAGGCGGGGGGTGGTTCTTC. It yields the protein CSVGIAGGGGWFF.

This rearrangement joins TRBV11-2 to TRBJ2-1; 14 bases fit TRBD2. The V gene's germline CDR1 is SGHAT and CDR2 FQNNGV. The CDR3 extends over 18 amino acids. V lost 1 base and J lost 9; bases outside the gene matches: 11. CDR3 in DNA: TGTGCCAGCAGCTTAGGGGTCGGGGGGACTAGCGGGAGTGGTGAGCAGTTCTTC. Translated, it gives CASSLGVGGTSGSGEQFF. The full variable domain, its missing parts supplied by reference TRBV11-2 and TRBJ2-1, is EAGVAQSPRYKIIEKRQSVAFWCNPISGHATLYWYQQILGQGPKLLIQFQNNGVVDDSQLPKDRFSAERLKGVDSTLKIQPAKLEDSAVYLCASSLGVGGTSGSGEQFFGPGTRLTVL.

The rearrangement joins TRBV18 to TRBJ2-7; 9 bases line up with TRBD2. In germline, CDR1 is KGHSH, CDR2 LQKENI. The CDR3 runs 15 residues. Losses at the gene ends were 5 bases for V and 3 bases for J; bases not matched to a gene: 8. CDR3 nucleotide sequence: TGTGCCAGCTCATACGGTAGCGGGAGCCGCTACGAGCAGTACTTC. It translates to CASSYGSGSRYEQYF.

The chain recombines TRBV5-5 with TRBJ2-3; perhaps TRBD2 as D (6 bases). The germline gives CDR1 SGHKS, CDR2 YYEKEE (reference sequence). CDR3 size: 14 residues. The germline V and J ends were trimmed by 5 bases and 1 base, with 11 bases remaining between them. As DNA, the CDR3 is TGTGCCAGCAGGGACTCTAGCGGCACAGATACGCAGTATTTT. This sequence encodes CASRDSSGTDTQYF.

The chain employs TRBV3-1 (or the pseudogene TRBV3-2) and TRBJ2-3; TRBD2 might be the D (6 bases). CDR3 length: 16 amino acids. V was pared by 4 bases and J by 5 bases, with 19 bases between. CDR1 is LGHDT and CDR2 is YNNKEL in the germline V gene (reference sequence). The CDR3 DNA reads TGTGCCAGCAGCCCACGCGGGACCAACGATAGAGATACGCAGTATTTT. Translated, it gives CASSPRGTNDRDTQYF.

This chain links TRBV28 with TRBJ1-1, with D unclear. Trimming shortened V by 6 bases and J by 1 base, and 12 bases separated the two germline ends. Germline CDR1 reads MDHEN; CDR2 reads SYDVKM. The CDR3 is made up of 14 amino acids. The CDR3 protein is CASSLTPSNTEAFF. The DNA of the CDR3 is TGTGCCAGCAGCCTGACACCCTCGAACACTGAAGCTTTCTTT.

The chain links TRBV7-9 to TRBJ2-7; TRBD1 is a possible D gene (6 bases). CDR1 and CDR2 (germline): SEHNR, FQNEAQ (reference sequence). V was cut by 3 bases and J by 5 bases, with 8 bases left in between. The CDR3 covers 12 residues. CDR3 DNA: TGTGCCAGCAGCTTCTCAGGGGACGAGCAGTACTTC. Its translation: CASSFSGDEQYF. The variable domain in full, with the rest retrieved from reference TRBV7-9 and TRBJ2-7, is DTGVSQNPRHKITKRGQNVTFRCDPISEHNRLYWYRQTLGQGPEFLTYFQNEAQLEKSRLLSDRFSAERPKGSFSTLEIQRTEQGDSAMYLCASSFSGDEQYFGPGTRLTVT.

This sequence joins TRBV10-3 and TRBJ1-1, with TRBD1 as a possible D gene (5 bases). Germline-derived CDR1 and CDR2 are ENHRY and SYGVKD. The CDR3 has 14 residues. Trimming took off 10 bases at V and 1 base at J, with 16 bases between the two ends. This chain's CDR3 is CATTRAGENTEAFF. CDR3 bases: TGTGCCACCACCCGGGCGGGGGAGAACACTGAAGCTTTCTTT.

The J gene is TRBJ2-1, the V gene TRBV27; weak D call: TRBD2 (5 bases). Trimming shortened V by 4 bases and J by 1 base, and 14 bases separated the two germline ends. CDR1 is MNHEY and CDR2 is SMNVEV in the germline V gene (reference sequence). This CDR3 region has 16 residues. CDR3 loop: CASSSWTGSSYNEQFF. CDR3 DNA sequence: TGTGCCAGCAGTTCTTGGACGGGGAGTTCCTACAATGAGCAGTTCTTC.

The genes are TRBV9 and TRBJ2-1; 15 nucleotides line up with TRBD2. With 4 bases clipped from V and 7 bases from J, the junction kept 18 bases outside the gene matches. The CDR3 length is 20 residues. CDR1 SGDLS and CDR2 YYNGEE come from the germline V gene. The CDR3 coding sequence is TGTGCCAGCAGCCCACAAGGGACTAGCGGGAGGTCTAAGTTTGAGAATGAGCAGTTCTTC. Translated: CASSPQGTSGRSKFENEQFF.

The chain uses TRBV11-1 and TRBJ2-7; 9 bases map to TRBD2. In germline, CDR1 is SGHAT, CDR2 FQDESV (reference sequence). CDR3 size: 14 residues. V was clipped by 6 bases and J by 6 bases; unmatched bases: 9. The CDR3 DNA follows: TGTGCCAGCAGAAGCTCGGGACTAGCCTCCGAGCAGTACTTC. Residues: CASRSSGLASEQYF.

The rearrangement uses TRBV27 and TRBJ2-3; D remains ambiguous. Between the trimmed V and J ends, which lost 8 bases and 0 bases, there was a span of 12 bases. Germline-derived CDR1 and CDR2 are MNHEY and SMNVEV (reference sequence). The CDR3 runs to 14 residues. The CDR3 nucleotides are TGTGCCAGCGCTACCCTCACTAGCACAGATACGCAGTATTTT. Its protein product is CASATLTSTDTQYF.

V is TRBV6-2 or TRBV6-3 and J is TRBJ2-2; D not certain. V was shortened by 0 bases and J by 2 bases, with 19 bases between the two germline ends. Germline V gives CDR1 MNHEY, CDR2 SVGEGT. This CDR3 is built from 19 residues. The CDR3, as DNA: TGTGCCAGCAGTTACTCGTCTTCCAGCGTACGAGGAAACACCGGGGAGCTGTTTTTT. Its translation: CASSYSSSSVRGNTGELFF.

This chain connects TRBV6-5 to TRBJ2-1; D possibly corresponds to TRBD1 (6 bases). Germline CDR1 and CDR2: MNHEY and SVGAGI. V was shortened by 7 bases and J by 5 bases, with 12 bases between the two germline ends. The CDR3 consists of 13 residues. CDR3: CASKDSLNNEQFF. The CDR3, as DNA: TGTGCCAGCAAGGACAGCCTAAACAATGAGCAGTTCTTC.

V and J are TRBV6-4 and TRBJ2-1; no clear D gene. Between the trimmed V and J ends, which lost 7 bases and 1 base, there was a span of 11 bases. The germline gives CDR1 MRHNA, CDR2 SNTAGT. This CDR3 is 14 amino acids long. The CDR3 is CASTRVLSYNEQFF. DNA of the CDR3: TGTGCCAGCACTCGAGTCCTATCCTACAATGAGCAGTTCTTC.

This chain joins TRBV30 and TRBJ2-1; 7 bases line up with TRBD2. Germline assignment: CDR1 GTSNPN and CDR2 SVGIG (reference sequence). CDR3 length: 15 residues. Germline trimming cut 2 bases from V and 3 bases from J; bases unmatched to any gene: 7. The CDR3 nucleotides are TGTGCCTGGAGTCCGGGTGGGGAGGGCTACAATGAGCAGTTCTTC. Amino acid sequence: CAWSPGGEGYNEQFF.